Included here is one T cell receptor (beta chain) sequence, with context. Its antigen is still unknown. The data belong to a study of cytomegalovirus exposure and HLA in healthy donors. The study, taken as a whole, reports: According to an earlier analysis, most TCR beta V segments yielded productive rearrangements about 90% or about 30% of the time.

CDR3 length: 14 amino acids. Germline trimming cut 6 bases from V and 11 bases from J; bases unmatched to any gene: 10. Germline loops: CDR1 MNHEY, CDR2 SVGAGI. PCR amplification relied on 60 Vbeta primers (plus 13 Jbeta primers). Produced via immunoSEQ multiplex PCR; TCRdb's table is partial and in-frame only. The table includes about 100,000 clones, 79% detected once. V gene TRBV6-5 combines with J gene TRBJ1-2; TRBD1 matches at 12 bases. The sequence came from a woman between 35 and 50 years old in good health and CMV-seronegative. Sequencing used PBMCs. The CDR3 reads CASSPTGTGGSYTF. The CDR3, as DNA: TGTGCCAGCAGCCCGACCGGGACAGGGGGCAGTTACACCTTC.